Each of the 31 T cell receptor beta chains below was sequenced from the same sample in a study of blood T cell repertoires in COVID-19. TCRdb's copy holds only in-frame clones and misses some; the assay was immunoSEQ multiplex PCR. There are a few hundred thousand clones in the sample; approximately 91% occur only once, and just over 2.5% lies in the top ten. Sequenced input: peripheral blood. These receptors were taken from a person aged 18 to 30 with COVID-19, enrolled during active disease.

The rearrangement joins TRBV24-1 to TRBJ1-1; 8 bases agree with TRBD1. Trimming removed 4 bases from V and 4 bases from J; junction bases left unmatched: 4. There are 14 residues in the CDR3. CDR1 and CDR2 from the germline V gene are KGHDR and SFDVKD. The CDR3 is CATSENGQGTEAFF. In nucleotides, the CDR3 is TGTGCCACCAGTGAGAATGGACAGGGCACTGAAGCTTTCTTT.

This clone occurred once. The chain is built from TRBV19 and TRBJ2-2; D perhaps matches TRBD1 (5 bases). Trimming pared 1 base from V and 0 bases from J, leaving 9 bases between. This CDR3 is 16 amino acids long. Germline assignment: CDR1 LNHDA and CDR2 SQIVND (reference sequence). CDR3 loop: CASSIGGRANTGELFF. CDR3 coding DNA: TGTGCCAGTAGTATAGGCGGCAGGGCGAACACCGGGGAGCTGTTTTTT. The full variable domain, with the rest looked up from reference TRBV19 and TRBJ2-2, is DGGITQSPKYLFRKEGQNVTLSCEQNLNHDAMYWYRQDPGQGLRLIYYSQIVNDFQKGDIAEGYSVSREKKESFPLTVTSAQKNPTAFYLCASSIGGRANTGELFFGEGSRLTVL.

The V and J genes are TRBV6-4 and TRBJ2-5; 9 nucleotides align to TRBD2. J lost 5 bases, V lost 5 bases, and 9 bases had no gene match. CDR1 and CDR2 (germline): MRHNA, SNTAGT. This CDR3 is 15 amino acids long. The CDR3 nucleotides are TGTGCCAGCAGTACGACGGCGGGAGGGGGGGAGACCCAGTACTTC. Translated: CASSTTAGGGETQYF.

This chain links TRBV27 with TRBJ1-6, with TRBD1 matching 9 bases. J was trimmed by 6 bases and V by 5 bases; bases with no gene match: 11. This CDR3 contains 17 residues. CDR1 is MNHEY and CDR2 is SMNVEV in the germline V gene (reference sequence). CDR3 DNA sequence: TGTGCCAGCAGTCGAACGCCCGGGACAGGGACTAATTCACCCCTCCACTTT. Translation: CASSRTPGTGTNSPLHF.

The J gene is TRBJ2-1, the V gene TRBV4-2; 11 nucleotides line up with TRBD2. V was pared by 4 bases and J by 8 bases, with 10 bases of the junction left unmatched. The CDR3 loop spans 16 amino acids. Germline V CDR1 and CDR2: LGHNA, YNFKEQ. This chain's CDR3 is CASSRGLAEGFDEQFF. CDR3 nucleotides: TGTGCCAGCAGCCGGGGACTAGCGGAGGGGTTCGATGAGCAGTTCTTC.

The V call is TRBV9, the J call TRBJ2-1, with 7 positions matching TRBD2. V shed 3 bases and J 0 bases; nucleotides not matched to a gene: 0. The CDR3 runs to 14 residues. Germline loops: CDR1 SGDLS, CDR2 YYNGEE. CDR3 amino acids: CASSASGSYNEQFF. CDR3 DNA sequence: TGTGCCAGCAGCGCTAGCGGCTCCTACAATGAGCAGTTCTTC.

This sequence joins TRBV28 and TRBJ2-3, with TRBD2 matching 7 bases. Trimming removed 8 bases from V and 4 bases from J; junction bases left unmatched: 12. From germline, CDR1 is MDHEN and CDR2 SYDVKM. The CDR3 is made up of 15 amino acids. CDR3 amino acids: CASPMVLAAADTQYF. The DNA of the CDR3 is TGTGCCAGCCCCATGGTTCTAGCGGCAGCAGATACGCAGTATTTT.

This chain uses TRBV5-1 with TRBJ1-3, with TRBD1 as a possible D gene (6 bases). Trimming stripped 0 bases from V and 0 bases from J, with 13 bases between. CDR1 is SGHRS and CDR2 is YFSETQ in the germline V gene. The CDR3 is made up of 17 amino acids. CDR3 in amino acids: CASSLVGDTNSGNTIYF. The CDR3 coding sequence is TGCGCCAGCAGCTTGGTCGGGGACACAAACTCTGGAAACACCATATATTTT.

This chain joins TRBV19 and TRBJ1-1; TRBD1 might be the D (5 bases). Trimming shortened V by 6 bases and J by 5 bases, and 16 bases separated the two germline ends. The germline V gene encodes CDR1 LNHDA and CDR2 SQIVND (reference sequence). The CDR3 has 14 amino acids. CDR3 in DNA: TGTGCCAGTAGGACCGGGGCGCGGGATACTGAAGCTTTCTTT. This gives the protein CASRTGARDTEAFF.

The rearrangement joins TRBV7-2 to TRBJ1-2; TRBD1 is a possible D gene (5 bases). The V and J ends lost 5 bases and 5 bases respectively, with 18 bases between them. CDR1 is SGHTA, CDR2 FQGNSA, per germline. This CDR3 has 15 amino acids. The CDR3 nucleotides read TGTGCCAGCAGCATCTTAAGCGACAGCGTGTATGGCTACACCTTC. Amino acids: CASSILSDSVYGYTF. Full variable domain (rest looked up from reference TRBV7-2 and TRBJ1-2): GAGVSQSPSNKVTEKGKDVELRCDPISGHTALYWYRQSLGQGLEFLIYFQGNSAPDKSGLPSDRFSAERTGGSVSTLTIQRTQQEDSAVYLCASSILSDSVYGYTFGSGTRLTVV.

This clone occurred a few times. V and J are TRBV9 and TRBJ1-2; D is unresolved. The germline V gene encodes CDR1 SGDLS and CDR2 YYNGEE. V gave up 1 base and J gave up 4 bases, with 14 bases separating them. The CDR3 sequence is 15 residues long. The CDR3 coding sequence is TGTGCCAGCAGCGTATACGGAGGAGATATCTATGGCTACACCTTC. Translation gives CASSVYGGDIYGYTF. Together with reference TRBV9 and TRBJ1-2, the CDR3 gives the full variable domain: DSGVTQTPKHLITATGQRVTLRCSPRSGDLSVYWYQQSLDQGLQFLIQYYNGEERAKGNILERFSAQQFPDLHSELNLSSLELGDSALYFCASSVYGGDIYGYTFGSGTRLTVV.

This chain uses TRBV4-2 with TRBJ2-1; D unclear. CDR3 size: 16 residues. Trimming removed 0 bases at V and 5 bases at J, with 14 bases between. Germline V gene data show CDR1 as LGHNA and CDR2 as YNFKEQ. The chain's CDR3 is CASSQDYGGEHNEQFF. In DNA, the CDR3 is TGTGCCAGCAGCCAAGATTATGGCGGCGAACACAATGAGCAGTTCTTC.

This chain uses TRBV24-1 with TRBJ1-2; D gene unclear. The V gene's germline CDR1 is KGHDR and CDR2 SFDVKD. This CDR3 has 12 residues. Between the trimmed V and J ends, which lost 5 bases and 9 bases, there was a span of 12 bases. The CDR3 nucleotides are TGTGCCACCAGTGTCGATAAAGCTAGCTACACCTTC. It encodes CATSVDKASYTF.

This chain joins TRBV7-9 and TRBJ2-1, with 11 bases fitting TRBD2. CDR3 length: 18 residues. Germline values: CDR1 SEHNR, CDR2 FQNEAQ (reference sequence). V was clipped by 1 base and J by 3 bases; unmatched bases: 8. The CDR3 sequence: CASSLENLLAGDYNEQFF. CDR3 bases: TGTGCCAGCAGCTTAGAGAACTTACTAGCGGGGGACTACAATGAGCAGTTCTTC.

This chain uses TRBV9 with TRBJ2-1; 8 positions agree with TRBD1. The germline V gene encodes CDR1 SGDLS and CDR2 YYNGEE. The CDR3 spans 15 residues. V was pared by 2 bases and J by 2 bases, with 3 bases of the junction left unmatched. CDR3 loop: CASSVGQGAYNEQFF. The DNA of the CDR3 is TGTGCCAGCAGCGTCGGACAGGGAGCCTACAATGAGCAGTTCTTC.

The V gene is TRBV29-1, the J gene TRBJ2-1; 10 bases are a match to TRBD1. The junction had 8 bases not matched to a gene; V was cut back by 4 bases and J by 11 bases. Germline CDR1 and CDR2: SQVTM and ANQGSEA. This CDR3 region has 13 residues. The CDR3 is CSVVSDRGSKQFF. In nucleotides, the CDR3 is TGCAGCGTTGTATCGGACAGGGGGTCGAAGCAGTTCTTC.

V is TRBV21-1 and J is TRBJ2-2; TRBD1 is taken as the D call from the table, unchecked against the DNA. TRBV21-1 is recorded as a pseudogene. This CDR3 contains 18 residues. The CDR3 sequence: CASSKKGGTASYTGELFF. CDR3 coding DNA: TGTGCCAGCAGCAAAAAAGGGGGGACAGCCAGTTACACCGGGGAGCTGTTTTTT.

The rearrangement uses TRBV2 and TRBJ2-1, with 7 bases lining up with TRBD2. Germline lookup yields CDR1 SNHLY and CDR2 FYNNEI. This CDR3 comprises 15 residues. The junction had 12 bases not matched to a gene; V was cut back by 7 bases and J by 6 bases. CDR3 DNA sequence: TGTGCCAGCACCCAAACCCCCGGGACTATCAATGAGCAGTTCTTC. It encodes CASTQTPGTINEQFF.

A word on this clone: Within the sample, other DNA sequences also encode this same CDR3. The chain recombines TRBV3-1 (or the pseudogene TRBV3-2) with TRBJ1-2, with D possibly matching TRBD1 (5 bases). CDR3 size: 14 residues. CDR1 is LGHDT and CDR2 is YNNKEL in the germline V gene (reference sequence). V lost 1 base and J lost 5, with 11 bases in between. The CDR3 spells CASSQGQGVYGYTF. CDR3 nucleotides: TGTGCCAGCAGCCAAGGTCAAGGGGTTTATGGCTACACCTTC.

The chain links TRBV11-3 to TRBJ2-3, with TRBD2 identical over 13 bases. The ends lost 5 bases at V and 6 bases at J; junction bases unmatched: 20. This CDR3 is 20 amino acids long. The germline CDR1 and CDR2 sequences are SGHNT and YENEEA. CDR3 region: CASSPIASGTSGNSRDTQYF. The CDR3 DNA follows: TGTGCCAGCAGCCCCATCGCCTCCGGGACTAGCGGGAACTCTAGGGATACGCAGTATTTT. Full variable domain (remainder filled in from reference TRBV11-3 and TRBJ2-3): EAGVVQSPRYKIIEKKQPVAFWCNPISGHNTLYWYLQNLGQGPELLIRYENEEAVDDSQLPKDRFSAERLKGVDSTLKIQPAELGDSAVYLCASSPIASGTSGNSRDTQYFGPGTRLTVL.

This chain links TRBV9 with TRBJ2-5; D is possibly TRBD2 (6 bases). There are 14 residues in the CDR3. Trimming removed 2 bases at V and 1 base at J, with 9 bases between. CDR1 and CDR2 from the germline V gene are SGDLS and YYNGEE. CDR3 coding DNA: TGTGCCAGCAGCGTTGCGGGGCCCCAAGAGACCCAGTACTTC. Its translation is CASSVAGPQETQYF.

This chain joins TRBV7-2 and TRBJ1-1; D might be TRBD1 (5 bases). Per germline, CDR1 SGHTA and CDR2 FQGNSA. Trimming removed 3 bases at V and 1 base at J, with 9 bases between. The CDR3 is 14 residues long. The CDR3 protein is CASSFGGPNTEAFF. CDR3 coding DNA: TGTGCCAGCAGCTTCGGGGGACCGAACACTGAAGCTTTCTTT.

This chain joins TRBV19 and TRBJ2-7; 8 bases are a match to TRBD2. This CDR3 has 15 amino acids. Trimming at V came to 4 bases and at J to 2 bases, leaving 7 bases not matched to a gene. The germline CDR1 and CDR2 sequences are LNHDA and SQIVND (reference sequence). CDR3 sequence: CASSSREGGTYEQYF. Here the CDR3 DNA reads TGTGCCAGTAGTAGCCGGGAGGGGGGAACCTACGAGCAGTACTTC.

This clone appeared a single time. The sample carries other DNA sequences with the same CDR3. The CDR3 protein is CASSPSVNTEAFF. CDR3 DNA: TGCGCCAGCAGCCCTTCGGTGAACACTGAAGCTTTCTTT. This chain links TRBV5-1 with TRBJ1-1, with unresolved D. The CDR3 extends over 13 amino acids. V was cut by 4 bases and J by 0 bases, with 7 bases left in between. CDR1 is SGHRS, CDR2 YFSETQ, per germline.

This clone was counted a single time. This chain links TRBV7-8 with TRBJ2-2; D not resolved. This CDR3 has 13 residues. The germline V gene has CDR1 SGHVS and CDR2 FQNEAQ. The germline V and J ends were trimmed by 7 bases and 6 bases, with 12 bases remaining between them. The CDR3 coding sequence is TGTGCCAGCAAAGTTCCCAGCGCCGGGGAGCTGTTTTTT. The encoded protein is CASKVPSAGELFF.

Regarding this clone: At the DNA level, this CDR3 is encoded by other sequences in the same sample as well. The rearrangement joins TRBV12-3 or TRBV12-4 to TRBJ1-1; no definite D call. V lost 0 bases, J lost 5 bases, and 7 bases lay in between. The CDR3 extends over 13 amino acids. DNA for the CDR3: TGTGCCAGCAGTTTAGCGGGAGGGACTGAAGCTTTCTTT. Residues: CASSLAGGTEAFF.

The chain combines TRBV9 with TRBJ2-2; 11 bases align to TRBD2. The CDR3 has 19 residues. Germline CDR1 reads SGDLS; CDR2 reads YYNGEE. V shed 1 base, J shed 6 bases, and the junction held 14 bases outside the gene matches. The CDR3 spells CASSVNPGLAASAAGELFF. The CDR3 DNA reads as TGTGCCAGCAGCGTAAATCCGGGACTAGCGGCATCAGCGGCCGGGGAGCTGTTTTTT.

The gene calls are TRBV6-5 and TRBJ1-5; D remains ambiguous. This CDR3 has 13 amino acids. V lost 6 bases and J 3 bases, leaving 9 bases between the germline ends. CDR1 and CDR2 from the germline V gene are MNHEY and SVGAGI. The CDR3 loop reads CASRPDTNQPQHF. For the CDR3, the DNA is TGTGCCAGCAGACCCGACACCAATCAGCCCCAGCATTTT.

V usage is TRBV4-2 and J usage is TRBJ2-1; D perhaps matches TRBD2 (5 bases). Looked up from germline, CDR1 is LGHNA and CDR2 is YNFKEQ. V lost 1 base and J 10 bases, leaving 11 bases between the germline ends. The length of the CDR3 is 13 residues. CDR3 nucleotides: TGTGCCAGCAGCCAAGGGGCTCGGGAAGAGCAGTTCTTC. Translation: CASSQGAREEQFF.

This chain uses TRBV28 with TRBJ2-5; D might be TRBD2 (6 bases). The ends were cut back, 7 bases at V and 5 bases at J, with 20 bases in the middle. This CDR3 is 15 amino acids long. Germline V gene lookup returns CDR1 MDHEN and CDR2 SYDVKM. CDR3 protein: CASTRAGSPRETQYF. The CDR3 coding sequence is TGTGCCAGCACAAGAGCCGGGAGCCCTCGGGAGACCCAGTACTTC.

The V and J genes are TRBV19 and TRBJ1-1; D not certain. Trimming stripped 6 bases from V and 1 base from J, with 9 bases between. The CDR3 length is 13 residues. Germline V gene lookup returns CDR1 LNHDA and CDR2 SQIVND (reference sequence). CDR3 nucleotides: TGTGCCAGTAGCCAACAGAGGAACACTGAAGCTTTCTTT. It specifies CASSQQRNTEAFF.